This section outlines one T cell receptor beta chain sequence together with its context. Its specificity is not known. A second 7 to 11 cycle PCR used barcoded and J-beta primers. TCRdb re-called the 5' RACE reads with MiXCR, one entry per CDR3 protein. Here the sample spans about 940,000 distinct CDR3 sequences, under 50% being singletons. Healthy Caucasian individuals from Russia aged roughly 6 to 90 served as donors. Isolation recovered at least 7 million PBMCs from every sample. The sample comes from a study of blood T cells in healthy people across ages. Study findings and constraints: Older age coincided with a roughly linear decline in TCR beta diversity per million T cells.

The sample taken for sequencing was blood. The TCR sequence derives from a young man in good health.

CDR3 region: CASSSPTGAMNTEAFF. CDR3 DNA sequence: TGTGCCAGCAGCTCCCCGACAGGGGCGATGAACACTGAAGCTTTCTTT. The chain has TRBV7-9 and TRBJ1-1, with 8 bases that match TRBD1. J was trimmed by 0 bases and V by 4 bases; bases with no gene match: 7. This CDR3 has 16 residues. Germline lookup yields CDR1 SEHNR and CDR2 FQNEAQ (reference sequence).